Given below is one T cell receptor (beta chain) in context. Libraries were prepared by immunoSEQ multiplex PCR; TCRdb keeps only in-frame clonotypes and omits some of them. This table has 300,000 to 450,000 clones, about 87% appearing once. The data stem from a study of blood T cell repertoires in COVID-19. CDR3 length equals 16 residues. V dropped 2 bases and J dropped 3; count of bases not matched to a gene: 2. Germline values: CDR1 LGHDT, CDR2 YNNKEL (reference sequence). The chain couples TRBV3-1 (or the pseudogene TRBV3-2) to TRBJ2-5; 14 nucleotides align to TRBD2. This receptor was obtained from a human donor in a cohort sampled during active COVID-19. The sample comprised peripheral blood. CDR3 protein: CASSQWGLAGEETQYF. In nucleotides, the CDR3 is TGTGCCAGCAGCCAATGGGGACTAGCGGGAGAAGAGACCCAGTACTTC.